This T cell receptor beta chain was documented in a study of blood T cell repertoires in COVID-19. Generated by immunoSEQ multiplex PCR, the TCRdb table keeps only in-frame clones and is missing some. Among 230,000 or so clones listed, 90% were seen once. Input material: peripheral blood. The clonotype originates from a woman aged 60-75 years with COVID-19, enrolled during active disease.

CDR3 nucleotides: TGTGCCAGTAGTGGCCCAGTGGCACCCCTCCACTTT. Translation: CASSGPVAPLHF. V is TRBV19 and J is TRBJ1-6; the D is unclear. This CDR3 is 12 amino acids long. V lost 5 bases, J lost 11 bases, and 10 bases lay in between. Germline CDR1 is LNHDA and CDR2 is SQIVND (reference sequence).